The clone carrying this T cell receptor (beta chain) was observed many times. Its antigen is unidentified. TCR alpha and TCR beta cDNA libraries carrying sample barcodes and UMIs were produced by 5'RACE using constant-segment primers. TCRdb processed the 5' RACE reads anew with MiXCR; each CDR3 protein has one entry. The table shows approximately 570,000 distinct CDR3 sequences, with around 17% occurring only once. J lost 9 bases, V lost 5 bases, and 4 bases had no gene match. The germline V gene has CDR1 MRHNA and CDR2 SNTAGT. This CDR3 contains 14 residues. The data are from a study of T-cell memory formation after mild COVID-19. Study background: Largely donor-specific TCR clusters were found. Study outcomes and limitations: The finding that pre-infection memory included some responding clones suggested that cross-reactive memory joined.

J is TRBJ2-1 and V is TRBV6-4; the match to TRBD2 covers 13 bases. The specimen was PBMCs or a T cell subset sorted from them (not recorded which). The origin of this receptor is an adult woman who had mild COVID-19 (a few samples of this study predate the infection). Cell type and time point are not known. In DNA form, the CDR3 reads TGTGCCAGCAGTCGACTAGCGGGGGGTGTTGAGCAGTTCTTC. Translating gives CASSRLAGGVEQFF.